Below are 18 T cell receptor beta chains sequenced from a single sample in a study of vaccination and CD4 T cells after COVID-19. This sample's treatment: roughly 11-day PBMC culture with coronavirus spike peptide pools or control peptides (ViraFEST assay). Their antigen targets remain unknown. Cultured CD4+ T cell DNA was sequenced using the Oncomine TCR Beta short-read assay. TCRdb reprocessed the PCR reads via MiXCR and lists one record per CDR3 protein. The sample records just over 3,500 distinct CDR3 sequences, 30% to 40% being singletons. The sample comprised CD4+ T cells from blood, cultured in vitro. The receptors here all came from a human donor who had recovered from COVID-19.

Judged by abundance, this clonotype is large. The chain couples TRBV6-5 to TRBJ1-2, with a weak D call TRBD1 (6 bases). CDR1 MNHEY and CDR2 SVGAGI come from the germline V gene. The length of the CDR3 is 13 residues. Trimming removed 2 bases at V and 9 bases at J, with 13 bases between. CDR3 nucleotides: TGTGCCAGCAGTTACCGTGGGGGCAATAGCTACACCTTC. Residues: CASSYRGGNSYTF.

This clonotype appeared a few times. This chain connects TRBV20-1 to TRBJ2-2; D not certain. CDR1 is DFQATT and CDR2 is SNEGSKA in the germline V gene (reference sequence). The CDR3 extends over 14 amino acids. V was shortened by 4 bases and J by 4 bases, with 13 bases between the two germline ends. The CDR3 DNA reads TGCAGTGCTATGCATGGGAAGGGCACCGGGGAGCTGTTTTTT. It translates to CSAMHGKGTGELFF.

The CDR3 sequence: CSAIRTSGGASETQYF. The CDR3 DNA reads TGCAGTGCTATTCGGACTAGCGGGGGGGCCAGTGAGACCCAGTACTTC. V usage is TRBV20-1 and J usage is TRBJ2-5; 15 bases fit TRBD2. The CDR3 length is 16 residues. The germline V gene has CDR1 DFQATT and CDR2 SNEGSKA (reference sequence). V shed 4 bases, J shed 5 bases, and the junction held 8 bases outside the gene matches.

The table lists this clonotype with a few counts. This rearrangement joins TRBV6-1 to TRBJ1-2; 8 bases fit TRBD1. Germline V gene lookup returns CDR1 MNHNS and CDR2 SASEGT. The J segment lost 5 bases and the V segment lost 7 bases, leaving 9 bases of the junction unmatched. The CDR3 runs 14 residues. DNA of the CDR3: TGTGCCAGCACGGAGGGCAGGGGGCGTTATGGCTACACCTTC. Encoded protein: CASTEGRGRYGYTF.

Written as DNA, the CDR3 is TGTGCCAGCAGCCCGACAGGCGGGGTAGAGACCCAGTACTTC. Its translation is CASSPTGGVETQYF. This chain uses TRBV7-2 with TRBJ2-5; D is tentatively TRBD1 or TRBD2 (6 bases each). Trimming shortened V by 5 bases and J by 4 bases, and 14 bases separated the two germline ends. This CDR3 spans 14 amino acids. The germline V gene encodes CDR1 SGHTA and CDR2 FQGNSA. The complete variable domain, with remaining parts taken from reference TRBV7-2 and TRBJ2-5, reads GAGVSQSPSNKVTEKGKDVELRCDPISGHTALYWYRQSLGQGLEFLIYFQGNSAPDKSGLPSDRFSAERTGGSVSTLTIQRTQQEDSAVYLCASSPTGGVETQYFGPGTRLLVL.

The CDR3 sequence: CASRARGGNIQYF. The CDR3, as DNA: TGTGCCAGCAGGGCGAGAGGGGGTAACATTCAGTACTTC. The chain couples TRBV6-1 to TRBJ2-4, with a possible D match to TRBD1 (6 bases). The germline gives CDR1 MNHNS, CDR2 SASEGT. There are 13 residues in the CDR3. V lost 6 bases, J lost 7 bases, and 13 bases lay in between.

The chain recombines TRBV18 with TRBJ1-5; tentative D call: TRBD1 (6 bases). The V gene lost 3 bases and the J gene lost 1 base, with 10 bases spanning the gap. The CDR3 has 15 residues. Germline V gene lookup returns CDR1 KGHSH and CDR2 LQKENI. The CDR3 region has the DNA TGTGCCAGCTCACCCGACAGGCAAAGCAATCAGCCCCAGCATTTT. Translated, it gives CASSPDRQSNQPQHF.

With respect to this clonotype: Compared with germline, one end of the junction differs, possibly owing to a read error. The rearrangement joins TRBV6-1 to TRBJ1-1; D call uncertain. The CDR3 runs to 15 residues. CDR1 is MNHNS and CDR2 is SASEGT in the germline V gene. CDR3: CASSLESVVNTEALF. Here the CDR3 DNA reads TGTGCCAGCAGTCTGGAGTCCGTTGTGAACACTGAAGCTTTATTT.

The chain joins TRBV5-1 to TRBJ1-6; 10 nucleotides align to TRBD1. CDR1 SGHRS and CDR2 YFSETQ come from the germline V gene. Losses at the gene ends were 0 bases for V and 8 bases for J; bases not matched to a gene: 5. The CDR3 sequence is 16 residues long. The CDR3 here is CASSLGDRGVDSPLHF. DNA for the CDR3: TGCGCCAGCAGCTTGGGGGACAGGGGAGTTGATTCACCCCTCCACTTT.

This chain links TRBV20-1 with TRBJ2-3, with 8 positions matching TRBD2. The CDR3 consists of 15 residues. The germline gives CDR1 DFQATT, CDR2 SNEGSKA (reference sequence). The V and J ends lost 3 bases and 1 base, in that order; junction bases with no gene match: 6. In DNA, the CDR3 is TGCAGTGCTAGCCTGGCGGGAGGCCGCACAGATACGCAGTATTTT. Protein product: CSASLAGGRTDTQYF.

In this sample, this clonotype turned up a few times. The genes are TRBV24-1 and TRBJ2-3, with TRBD1 matching over 9 bases. The length of the CDR3 is 15 residues. J gave up 3 bases and V 4 bases, and 4 bases lay outside the gene matches. Germline CDR1 is KGHDR and CDR2 is SFDVKD. Written as DNA, the CDR3 is TGTGCCACCAGTGAGACTGGACAGGGGACAGATACGCAGTATTTT. Amino acid sequence: CATSETGQGTDTQYF.

In this sample, this clonotype turned up a few times. The genes are TRBV19 and TRBJ1-2; 9 bases match TRBD1. Per the germline V gene, CDR1 is LNHDA and CDR2 is SQIVND (reference sequence). V lost 7 bases and J lost 7; bases outside the gene matches: 10. The CDR3 is 14 amino acids. In nucleotides, the CDR3 is TGTGCCAGTAAACGCGGGACAGGGAACGGTGGCTACACCTTC. Translating it yields CASKRGTGNGGYTF.

The V call is TRBV6-1, the J call TRBJ2-4; D not certain. Germline values: CDR1 MNHNS, CDR2 SASEGT. The CDR3 runs 14 residues. V was trimmed by 8 bases and J by 2 bases, leaving 13 bases between them. CDR3 bases: TGTGCCAGCGCATTAGAGGTGACCAAAAACATTCAGTACTTC. Its protein is CASALEVTKNIQYF.

Note on this clonotype: A single base separates this from a much larger clone, so it may be a read error. The chain employs TRBV6-5 and TRBJ1-1; TRBD1 is a possible D gene (5 bases). This CDR3 contains 16 residues. Germline V gene lookup returns CDR1 MNHEY and CDR2 SVGAGI. CDR3 sequence reads: CAGSYYPSTGNTEAFF. Here the CDR3 DNA reads TGTGCCGGCAGTTACTACCCGTCAACAGGGAACACTGAAGCTTTCTTT.

The chain carries TRBV5-1 and TRBJ2-7; D is unclear. Looked up from germline, CDR1 is SGHRS and CDR2 is YFSETQ. The V and J ends lost 2 bases and 1 base respectively, with 16 bases between them. The CDR3 loop spans 16 amino acids. The CDR3 sequence is CASSFMYKGSSYEQYF. CDR3 DNA: TGCGCCAGCAGCTTTATGTACAAAGGAAGTTCCTACGAGCAGTACTTC.

By share of the sample, this clonotype is medium-sized. V is TRBV20-1 and J is TRBJ1-6; the D gene is possibly TRBD1 (5 bases). This CDR3 spans 15 amino acids. The germline gives CDR1 DFQATT, CDR2 SNEGSKA (reference sequence). Trimming left V 5 bases short and J 7 bases short, with 18 bases between. CDR3 DNA: TGCAGTGCTGTACGGACTGGGACGACAAATTCACCCCTCCACTTT. This sequence encodes CSAVRTGTTNSPLHF.

The rearrangement links TRBV19 to TRBJ2-2; TRBD2 aligns across 13 bases. This CDR3 has 16 amino acids. Per the germline V gene, CDR1 is LNHDA and CDR2 is SQIVND (reference sequence). Trimming at V came to 7 bases and at J to 7 bases, leaving 9 bases not matched to a gene. CDR3 region: CASTTSGRAPGGELFF. DNA for the CDR3: TGTGCCAGTACCACTAGCGGGAGGGCCCCGGGCGGGGAGCTGTTTTTT.

The chain combines TRBV20-1 with TRBJ2-5, with TRBD2 identical over 13 bases. V was clipped by 3 bases and J by 2 bases; unmatched bases: 3. In germline, CDR1 is DFQATT, CDR2 SNEGSKA (reference sequence). The CDR3 totals 15 residues. CDR3 coding DNA: TGCAGTGCTAGTGGGACTAGCGGGGATCAAGAGACCCAGTACTTC. Protein: CSASGTSGDQETQYF.